This T cell receptor (beta chain) was retrieved from a study of T cells in Graves' hyperthyroidism and ophthalmopathy. The germline gives CDR1 LNHNV, CDR2 YYDKDF (reference sequence). V gave up 5 bases and J gave up 4 bases; unmatched junction bases: 12. CDR3 length equals 16 residues. Comments on this clonotype: Its specificity is not known.

Patients having uncontrolled infection, another autoimmune disease, pregnancy or lactation were not included. Diagnoses were made from clinical symptoms, serum measures (thyroxine and TRAb), thyroid ultrasound and orbital computed tomography. Study-wide points: Most thyroid clonotypes with frequency above 0.001 were detected in blood.

Amplification of TCR beta CDR3 regions used RNA as the template. First-round RT-PCR with HTBI primers amplified the TCR CDR3 region. Using its own MiXCR run on the multiplex PCR reads, TCRdb lists one record per CDR3 protein. The repertoire has hundreds of thousands of distinct CDR3 sequences, about 45% of them found once; the top ten carry more than 7%. The chain has TRBV15 and TRBJ2-7, with 9 bases matching TRBD1. This TCR was sampled from an adult man with Graves' disease, either hyperthyroidism or ophthalmopathy (not recorded which). Source material: peripheral blood or thyroid tissue (not recorded which). The CDR3 DNA sequence: TGTGCCACCAGCCACCGGGACAGGGCTCAAGCTTACGAGCAGTACTTC. Its protein product is CATSHRDRAQAYEQYF.